This T cell receptor beta chain was retrieved from a study of shared clonotypes between healthy human individuals. Across the whole study: Three plates each covered CD4 naive and memory; CD8 naive two, CD8 memory one.

The table came from immunoSEQ multiplex PCR; TCRdb's copy has only in-frame clones and leaves some out. This table has around 550,000 clones, 95% appearing once. Germline V CDR1 and CDR2: SGHVS, FNYEAQ. V lost 4 bases to trimming and J lost 5 bases; unmatched junction nucleotides: 8. This CDR3 contains 16 residues. Naivety among CD8 cells was defined by CD45RO negativity and positive CCR7 selection, thereby excluding terminally differentiated effector memory CD45RA+ cells. The gene calls are TRBV7-6 and TRBJ2-2, with TRBD1 matching over 9 bases. The sequencing input was naive CD8+ T cells sorted from blood. This TCR derives from a woman aged 25-40 years in good health. CDR3 DNA: TGTGCCAGCAGCTCTACCGGGACAGGGTCTACCGGGGAGCTGTTTTTT. Amino acids: CASSSTGTGSTGELFF. Drawing the rest from reference TRBV7-6 and TRBJ2-2, the complete variable domain is GAGVSQSPRYKVTKRGQDVALRCDPISGHVSLYWYRQALGQGPEFLTYFNYEAQQDKSGLPNDRFSAERPEGSISTLTIQRTEQRDSAMYRCASSSTGTGSTGELFFGEGSRLTVL.